This T cell receptor (beta chain) was identified in a study of glioma-infiltrating T cells after dendritic cell vaccination. Study as a whole: Patients had newly diagnosed or recurrent glioblastoma and received dendritic cell vaccines.

This clone was seen just once. CDR1 and CDR2 from the germline V gene are SNHLY and FYNNEI. The V gene lost 3 bases and the J gene lost 5 bases, with 14 bases spanning the gap. This CDR3 comprises 15 residues. Method: immunoSEQ multiplex PCR; TCRdb's copy keeps in-frame clones and lacks some. The sample carries around 62,000 clones, more than 75% recorded once. Sequenced here: blood, sampled before dendritic cell vaccination. V gene TRBV2 combines with J gene TRBJ1-5; weak D call: TRBD1 (5 bases). This receptor was obtained from a human donor with glioblastoma. The CDR3 DNA reads TGTGCCAGCAGTGAGGGGACTGGATTGGATCAGCCCCAGCATTTT. This encodes CASSEGTGLDQPQHF.